The T cell receptor beta chain under discussion was sequenced for a study of blood T cell repertoires in COVID-19. Study in general: Donors in the United States, Italy and Spain gave samples during acute or convalescent COVID-19.

Original data processing: Reference gene primer amplification gave estimated nucleated cell counts. The data were produced by immunoSEQ multiplex PCR, yet TCRdb's version contains in-frame clones alone and is incomplete. For V, J and clone size, that table is used; D and trimming come from the DNA. There are under 200,000 clones in the sample; 65% to 85% occur only once, and roughly 4% lies in the top ten. This CDR3 comprises 16 residues. The ends were cut back, 7 bases at V and 5 bases at J, with 18 bases in the middle. Per the germline V gene, CDR1 is MDHEN and CDR2 is SYDVKM. Donors were grouped by their self-reported clinical history.

The V gene is TRBV28, the J gene TRBJ1-6; a possible D gene is TRBD1 (5 bases). The sequenced sample consisted of PBMCs or T cells enriched from blood (not recorded which). This TCR came from a woman aged 50 to 65 in a cohort exposed to, infected with or recovered from COVID-19 (not recorded which). Here the CDR3 DNA reads TGTGCCAGCACGGGGGGGTCAGGGAGTAATAATTCACCCCTCCACTTT. Its protein is CASTGGSGSNNSPLHF. The variable domain in full, completed from reference TRBV28 and TRBJ1-6, reads DVKVTQSSRYLVKRTGEKVFLECVQDMDHENMFWYRQDPGLGLRLIYFSYDVKMKEKGDIPEGYSVSREKKERFSLILESASTNQTSMYLCASTGGSGSNNSPLHFGNGTRLTVT.